This TCR beta chain stems from a study of Graves' ophthalmopathy and Graves' hyperthyroidism. Study results and limitations: Sensitivity reached approximately 88% and specificity roughly 82% for a 13-signature model separating ophthalmopathy from stable hyperthyroidism. Also, most clonotypes expanded in the thyroid above 0.001 frequency appeared in blood.

Termini included, the CDR3 measures 15 amino acids. Germline V gene sequence: CDR1 SGDLS, CDR2 YYNGEE. Amplifying from RNA transcripts, the study obtained TCR beta CDR3 regions. Investigators did first-round RT-PCR with HTBI primers, then second-round multiplex PCR. From the multiplex PCR reads, TCRdb called clonotypes with MiXCR, one entry per CDR3 protein. Among about 14,000 distinct CDR3 sequences listed, roughly 50% were seen once. Moderate-to-severe activity, CAS at least 3, NOSPECS at least 4 and duration under 3 months characterized donors with ophthalmopathy. Someone took the PBMCs out of less than 11 ml of fresh peripheral blood. Concerning this clonotype: Its target is not known. This CDR3 fails to terminate in the conserved phenylalanine or tryptophan, so it likely reflects a read error. The DNA is left out, because the CDR3 cannot be placed on it with certainty; the CDR3 is given as TCRdb lists it.

This TCR was sampled from a woman aged 25 to 39 with Graves' ophthalmopathy. The sequenced sample was peripheral blood. V and J are TRBV9 and TRBJ2-3. The CDR3 sequence: CTSSAWTASADTQNL.